These 25 T cell receptor beta chains came from one sample sequenced in a study of OX40 agonist ivuxolimab in advanced cancers. Libraries were prepared through the immunoSEQ multiplex PCR assay. TCRdb re-hosts the immuneACCESS table, in-frame sequences only. Its copies lack some clones; in the studies checked, an unresolved V gene accounts for under half of them, and the cause for the rest is not known. For this sample the table gives 60,000 to 75,000 clones, of which approximately 89% were detected only once. Of the sample, about 5% is held by the ten largest clones. Sequencing was performed on CD4+ or CD8+ T cells sorted from blood, taken in a trial of the OX40 agonist ivuxolimab. The receptor source for this set is an adult with an advanced solid tumor such as melanoma, head and neck, liver or kidney cancer.

J is TRBJ2-7 and V is TRBV2; 7 bases agree with TRBD2. Germline lookup yields CDR1 SNHLY and CDR2 FYNNEI. This CDR3 has 12 residues. Trimming cost V 11 bases and J 3 bases; bases outside gene matches: 7. Here the CDR3 reads CASGGGLYEQYF. The CDR3 DNA sequence: TGTGCCTCTGGCGGGGGTCTCTACGAGCAGTACTTC.

This clone was seen once. The chain employs TRBV5-1 and TRBJ2-5; 12 nucleotides match TRBD2. Trimming cost V 4 bases and J 5 bases; bases outside gene matches: 9. The CDR3 is 16 amino acids. Germline V gene sequence: CDR1 SGHRS, CDR2 YFSETQ. The DNA of the CDR3 is TGCGCCAGCAGCCTATCACTAGCGGGAGGACGGGAGACCCAGTACTTC. This encodes CASSLSLAGGRETQYF.

This clone was counted between two and nine times. The chain couples TRBV6-1 to TRBJ2-7; D might be TRBD1 (7 bases). Looked up from germline, CDR1 is MNHNS and CDR2 is SASEGT. The CDR3 is 15 residues long. V was cut by 5 bases and J by 3 bases, with 17 bases left in between. The CDR3, as DNA: TGTGCCAGCAGTACTTGGGGGGACAGCCTCTACGAGCAGTACTTC. Protein sequence: CASSTWGDSLYEQYF.

The chain has TRBV6-6 and TRBJ1-2; possible D gene TRBD1, 6 bases. From germline, CDR1 is MNHNY and CDR2 SVGAGI (reference sequence). This CDR3 region has 14 residues. Trimming took off 7 bases at V and 2 bases at J, with 14 bases between the two ends. As DNA, the CDR3 is TGTGCCAGCATAAACCGGCAGGGGAACTATGGCTACACCTTC. It specifies CASINRQGNYGYTF.

This clone was observed a single time. CDR3 sequence reads: CAISRTQDQETQYF. DNA for the CDR3: TGTGCCATCAGTAGGACGCAAGATCAAGAGACCCAGTACTTC. The chain uses TRBV10-3 and TRBJ2-5; D gene uncertain. The V gene lost 5 bases and the J gene lost 2 bases, with 12 bases spanning the gap. Germline V gives CDR1 ENHRY, CDR2 SYGVKD. There are 14 residues in the CDR3.

This rearrangement joins TRBV5-1 to TRBJ1-1; D is uncertain. V dropped 2 bases and J dropped 6 bases, with 11 bases sitting between them. Germline lookup yields CDR1 SGHRS and CDR2 YFSETQ. CDR3 length: 13 residues. The CDR3 DNA follows: TGCGCCAGCAGCTTAGGTCCCCCTGCTGAAGCTTTCTTT. It codes for CASSLGPPAEAFF.

Here the CDR3 reads CASNLSGGNTEAFF. The CDR3 DNA reads as TGTGCCAGCAACTTATCAGGGGGGAACACTGAAGCTTTCTTT. V is TRBV28 and J is TRBJ1-1; 7 positions match TRBD1. The CDR3 covers 14 residues. Per germline, CDR1 MDHEN and CDR2 SYDVKM. J gave up 1 base and V 7 bases, and 6 bases lay outside the gene matches. The full variable domain, with the rest looked up from reference TRBV28 and TRBJ1-1, is DVKVTQSSRYLVKRTGEKVFLECVQDMDHENMFWYRQDPGLGLRLIYFSYDVKMKEKGDIPEGYSVSREKKERFSLILESASTNQTSMYLCASNLSGGNTEAFFGQGTRLTVV.

In its sample, this clone was seen once. Here the CDR3 DNA reads TGTGCCAGCAGTTTGCTTCGGGATTACGAGCAGTACTTC. Translating gives CASSLLRDYEQYF. V gene TRBV6-5 combines with J gene TRBJ2-7; TRBD2 might be the D (5 bases). The V end was cut by 4 bases, the J end by 4 bases, with 11 bases between. The germline gives CDR1 MNHEY, CDR2 SVGAGI. The CDR3 has 13 residues.

The V gene is TRBV7-2, the J gene TRBJ1-6; TRBD1 matches 7 bases. The germline V gene has CDR1 SGHTA and CDR2 FQGNSA. CDR3 length: 15 residues. V dropped 4 bases and J dropped 9; count of bases not matched to a gene: 9. CDR3 residues: CASSSQGQGGSPLHF. CDR3 sequence (DNA): TGTGCCAGCAGCTCTCAGGGGCAGGGGGGTTCACCCCTCCACTTT. Full variable domain (rest looked up from reference TRBV7-2 and TRBJ1-6): GAGVSQSPSNKVTEKGKDVELRCDPISGHTALYWYRQSLGQGLEFLIYFQGNSAPDKSGLPSDRFSAERTGGSVSTLTIQRTQQEDSAVYLCASSSQGQGGSPLHFGNGTRLTVT.

The rearrangement uses TRBV4-3 and TRBJ1-2; D is possibly TRBD1 (6 bases). V lost 3 bases and J lost 2, with 13 bases in between. Germline V lookup: CDR1 LGHNA, CDR2 YSLEER. The CDR3 runs to 15 residues. The CDR3 is CASSHMTGQNYGYTF. The CDR3 DNA follows: TGCGCCAGCAGCCACATGACAGGACAGAACTATGGCTACACCTTC.

Of note for this clone: Additional DNA sequences in this sample encode the identical CDR3. The chain couples TRBV18 to TRBJ2-3; 11 nucleotides line up with TRBD2. The V segment lost 5 bases and the J segment 5 bases; nucleotides outside the gene matches: 9. The CDR3 is 16 residues long. Germline lookup yields CDR1 KGHSH and CDR2 LQKENI. CDR3 bases: TGTGCCAGCTCAACCACTAGCGGGGGCTTCGGAGATACGCAGTATTTT. Translated: CASSTTSGGFGDTQYF.

The chain recombines TRBV5-8 with TRBJ2-6; D is undetermined. The CDR3 has 15 amino acids. Germline values: CDR1 SGHTS, CDR2 YDEGEE. V was trimmed by 2 bases and J by 0 bases, leaving 6 bases between them. CDR3 DNA: TGTGCCAGCAGCTTATATATCTCTGGGGCCAACGTCCTGACTTTC. It yields the protein CASSLYISGANVLTF.

The gene calls are TRBV6-5 and TRBJ1-6; TRBD1 agrees at 7 bases. Trimming cost V 2 bases and J 8 bases; bases outside gene matches: 6. Per germline, CDR1 MNHEY and CDR2 SVGAGI. This CDR3 is built from 15 residues. In nucleotides, the CDR3 is TGTGCCAGCAGTTACGGGGGGACAGTATATTCACCCCTCCACTTT. It is translated as CASSYGGTVYSPLHF.

The chain is built from TRBV7-2 and TRBJ2-3; TRBD2 matches at 10 bases. Germline lookup yields CDR1 SGHTA and CDR2 FQGNSA. The V segment lost 4 bases and the J segment 13 bases; nucleotides outside the gene matches: 5. The CDR3 runs to 12 residues. The CDR3 region is CASSSLAGEKYF. CDR3 bases: TGTGCCAGCAGCTCCCTAGCGGGGGAGAAGTATTTT.

The CDR3, as DNA: TGTGCCAGCCGCGGGACTAGCGGATACAATGAGCAGTTCTTC. It encodes CASRGTSGYNEQFF. The chain links TRBV2 to TRBJ2-1, with 11 bases fitting TRBD2. This CDR3 has 14 amino acids. The trim removed 8 bases at V and 4 bases at J, leaving 4 bases unmatched. The V gene's germline CDR1 is SNHLY and CDR2 FYNNEI.

This clone was recorded once. The CDR3 spells CASSSTSVYEQYF. In nucleotides, the CDR3 is TGTGCCAGCAGCTCGACTAGTGTCTACGAGCAGTACTTC. The chain joins TRBV28 to TRBJ2-7; D is perhaps TRBD2 (6 bases). Between the trimmed V and J ends, which lost 6 bases and 3 bases, there was a span of 12 bases. This CDR3 has 13 amino acids. The germline CDR1 and CDR2 sequences are MDHEN and SYDVKM.

The V gene is TRBV19, the J gene TRBJ2-7, with 8 bases fitting TRBD2. V was pared by 6 bases and J by 2 bases, with 9 bases of the junction left unmatched. This CDR3 contains 15 residues. Germline values: CDR1 LNHDA, CDR2 SQIVND (reference sequence). The CDR3 loop is CASRAGSGGTYEQYF. The CDR3, as DNA: TGTGCCAGTAGAGCGGGCAGCGGGGGAACCTACGAGCAGTACTTC.

This clone was detected once. This chain connects TRBV18 to TRBJ2-5, with D uncertain. V was clipped by 3 bases and J by 5 bases, with 13 bases between them. This CDR3 spans 14 amino acids. Germline V gives CDR1 KGHSH, CDR2 LQKENI. CDR3 sequence (DNA): TGTGCCAGCTCACCCCCCAGTGGCAGGGAGACCCAGTACTTC. Its protein is CASSPPSGRETQYF. The entire variable domain, with the rest obtained from reference TRBV18 and TRBJ2-5, is as follows: NAGVMQNPRHLVRRRGQEARLRCSPMKGHSHVYWYRQLPEEGLKFMVYLQKENIIDESGMPKERFSAEFPKEGPSILRIQQVVRGDSAAYFCASSPPSGRETQYFGPGTRLLVL.

The rearrangement uses TRBV18 and TRBJ1-1; no clear D. V was shortened by 3 bases and J by 8 bases, with 10 bases between the two germline ends. The CDR3 is 12 residues long. The germline V gene has CDR1 KGHSH and CDR2 LQKENI. CDR3 nucleotides: TGTGCCAGCTCACCTACGTCGGGAGAAGCTTTCTTT. Protein: CASSPTSGEAFF.

The sample holds a few counts of this clone. The chain couples TRBV9 to TRBJ1-1; 7 nucleotides agree with TRBD1. The CDR3 runs 13 residues. Trimming took 4 bases from V and 3 from J; bases not matched to a gene: 3. Germline lookup yields CDR1 SGDLS and CDR2 YYNGEE. The CDR3 sequence is CASSLDRDTEAFF. The CDR3 region has the DNA TGTGCCAGCAGCCTCGACAGGGACACTGAAGCTTTCTTT.

The rearrangement links TRBV11-2 to TRBJ1-5; a possible D gene is TRBD1 (5 bases). CDR1 and CDR2 from the germline V gene are SGHAT and FQNNGV. The CDR3 totals 15 residues. V lost 3 bases to trimming and J lost 0 bases, with 9 bases between them. CDR3 DNA: TGTGCCAGCAGCTTTTTAAGGGGTAGCAATCAGCCCCAGCATTTT. This gives the protein CASSFLRGSNQPQHF.

V and J are TRBV9 and TRBJ2-5, with 14 positions matching TRBD2. The CDR3 runs 16 residues. Germline CDR1 reads SGDLS; CDR2 reads YYNGEE. V shed 4 bases, J shed 5 bases, and the junction held 7 bases outside the gene matches. This chain's CDR3 is CASSSGLAGGRETQYF. The DNA for the CDR3 is TGTGCCAGCAGCTCAGGACTAGCGGGGGGCAGGGAGACCCAGTACTTC.

The J gene is TRBJ2-1, the V gene TRBV11-2, with a weak D call TRBD2 (6 bases). Germline loops: CDR1 SGHAT, CDR2 FQNNGV. V was trimmed by 3 bases and J by 3 bases, leaving 9 bases between them. The CDR3 runs 14 residues. CDR3 loop: CASSFTRGYNEQFF. DNA for the CDR3: TGTGCCAGCAGCTTTACGCGGGGCTACAATGAGCAGTTCTTC. The full variable domain, rest sourced from reference TRBV11-2 and TRBJ2-1, is EAGVAQSPRYKIIEKRQSVAFWCNPISGHATLYWYQQILGQGPKLLIQFQNNGVVDDSQLPKDRFSAERLKGVDSTLKIQPAKLEDSAVYLCASSFTRGYNEQFFGPGTRLTVL.

V is TRBV7-9 and J is TRBJ1-2; maybe TRBD1 (5 bases). Germline V gene lookup returns CDR1 SEHNR and CDR2 FQNEAQ (reference sequence). The ends were cut back, 1 base at V and 7 bases at J, with 10 bases in the middle. This CDR3 has 13 amino acids. CDR3 amino acids: CASSLDRSGGYTF. The CDR3 region has the DNA TGTGCCAGCAGCTTAGACAGGAGTGGTGGCTACACCTTC.

The chain combines TRBV25-1 with TRBJ2-4, with D tentatively TRBD1 (5 bases). Germline V CDR1 and CDR2: MGHDK, SYGVNS. Trimming cost V 0 bases and J 0 bases, with 6 bases left between them. The CDR3 extends over 15 amino acids. This CDR3 reads CASSEYQGAKNIQYF. The CDR3 bases are TGTGCCAGCAGTGAATACCAGGGAGCCAAAAACATTCAGTACTTC.